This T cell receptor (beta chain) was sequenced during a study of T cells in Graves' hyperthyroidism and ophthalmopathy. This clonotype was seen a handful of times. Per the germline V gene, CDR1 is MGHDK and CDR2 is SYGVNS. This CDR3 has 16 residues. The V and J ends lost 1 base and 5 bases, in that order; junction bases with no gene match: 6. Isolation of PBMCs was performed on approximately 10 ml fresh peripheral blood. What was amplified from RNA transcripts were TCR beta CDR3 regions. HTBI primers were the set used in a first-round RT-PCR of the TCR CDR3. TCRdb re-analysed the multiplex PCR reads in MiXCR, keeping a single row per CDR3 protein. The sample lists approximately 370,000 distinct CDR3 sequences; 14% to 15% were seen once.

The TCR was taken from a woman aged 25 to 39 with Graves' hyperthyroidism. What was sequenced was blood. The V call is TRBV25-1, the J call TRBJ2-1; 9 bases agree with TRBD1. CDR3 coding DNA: TGTGCCAGCAGTGAATGGGGACAGGGAATCAACAATGAGCAGTTCTTC. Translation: CASSEWGQGINNEQFF.